The rows below give T cell receptor beta chains drawn from one sample of a study of identical twins. TCRdb analysed the 5' RACE reads with MiXCR anew, one entry per CDR3 protein. The sample includes more than 200,000 distinct CDR3 sequences, roughly 13% of them seen just once. Sequences were obtained from memory (CD45RO+) T cells sorted from blood. These receptors all stem from a woman aged 18-35 years in good health. CDR3s include the opening cysteine and the closing phenylalanine or tryptophan. A D gene is named only where the DNA matches it firmly. Expanded clones are given a class, and other clones once, few, many or no size at all.

clone_size j_call d_call v_call cdr3_aa cdr3_nt
few TRBJ2-7 . TRBV7-9 CASSPGLTPPYLVQYF TGTGCCAGCAGCCCGGGACTCACCCCACCGTATCTGGTGCAGTACTTC
few TRBJ2-1 TRBD2 TRBV7-9 CASSSQSGLAVLDEQFF TGTGCCAGCAGCTCACAATCAGGACTAGCTGTTTTGGATGAGCAGTTCTTC
. TRBJ1-2 . TRBV29-1 CSPCGRVVHYLYGYTF TGCAGCCCTTGTGGCAGGGTGGTGCATTACCTCTATGGCTACACCTTC
. TRBJ1-1 TRBD1 TRBV5-1 CASRSTGTEPEAFF TGCGCCAGCAGATCCACCGGGACAGAGCCAGAAGCTTTCTTT
. TRBJ2-7 TRBD2 TRBV13 CASSLRLAGADEQYF TGTGCCAGCAGCTTAAGACTAGCGGGAGCTGATGAGCAGTACTTC
many TRBJ2-7 . TRBV7-2 CASSLQTVFSYEQYF TGTGCCAGCAGCCTACAAACGGTCTTTTCCTACGAGCAGTACTTC
. TRBJ2-1 TRBD2 TRBV4-3 CASSQEGSGRSTGKQFF TGCGCCAGCAGCCAAGAAGGTAGCGGGAGATCAACTGGCAAGCAGTTCTTC
few TRBJ2-7 . TRBV5-1 CASSLSAQAYEQYF TGCGCCAGCAGCTTGTCGGCACAGGCCTACGAGCAGTACTTC
. TRBJ2-7 . TRBV20-1 CSAIGPASSNEQYF TGCAGTGCTATCGGGCCCGCTAGCAGTAACGAGCAGTACTTC
few TRBJ2-5 TRBD1 TRBV25-1 CASSGVRTGGLFLF TGTGCCAGCAGTGGCGTAAGGACAGGCGGTCTTTTCCTCTTC
. TRBJ2-5 . TRBV10-3 CAISEGGVETQYF TGTGCCATCAGTGAGGGGGGAGTAGAGACCCAGTACTTC
few TRBJ2-7 . TRBV18 CASSTSSYEQYF TGTGCCAGCTCAACTAGCTCCTACGAGCAGTACTTC
. TRBJ2-3 TRBD2 TRBV20-1 CSATAGPTDTQYF TGCAGTGCGACAGCGGGGCCCACAGATACGCAGTATTTT
. TRBJ1-4 TRBD1 TRBV2 CASRDRGEKLFF TGTGCCAGCAGGGACAGGGGAGAAAAACTGTTTTTT
many TRBJ1-3 . TRBV12-3/TRBV12-4 CASSLVVASGNTIYF TGTGCCAGCAGTTTAGTGGTTGCTTCTGGAAACACCATATATTTT
few TRBJ1-1 TRBD1 TRBV29-1 CGARTGLNTEAFF TGCGGCGCGAGGACAGGTTTGAACACTGAAGCTTTCTTT